This T cell receptor (beta chain) came from a study of blood T cells in healthy people across ages (dated by TCRdb to 2014 to 2015). Notes on the research overall: Template switching captured roughly one uniquely barcoded TCR beta cDNA molecule per two T cells in model experiments. Donors were grouped into four age groups: young (average roughly 15 years), middle-aged (approximately 41), aged (about 60) and long-lived (about 89). Using the same blood draw, the study looked at two additional independent replicas of 1 million unique cDNA reads for two donors, one aged 18 to 30 and the other aged 80 or older. The study measured age-related changes in TCR beta repertoire diversity using deep sequencing normalized with unique cDNA molecular identifiers. What the authors observed across the whole study: Observed TCR beta diversity correlated strongly with the percentage of naive T cells measured by flow cytometry. Observed TCR beta diversity per million T cells fell roughly linearly with age, and a significant reduction was already apparent by age around 40. Estimates of total diversity based on one million sequenced T cells were regarded as lower bounds and as underestimates. Because profiling used bulk unsorted PBMCs, naive and antigen-experienced compartments could not be compared conclusively. Compared with the aged group, the long-lived group had more naive CD4+ T cells, fewer expanded clones and increased TCR diversity, suggesting age selection. Because donor CMV infection status was unknown, age-related changes in expanded clonotypes were potentially confounded.

Worth noting for this clonotype: The antigen this receptor binds is unknown. Qualities for individual bases were not recorded, and no much larger clone is one base off.

Including the terminal cysteine and phenylalanine, the CDR3 comprises 15 residues. The read is trimmed to its CDR3 DNA, 45 bases read in frame from base 1. V loses 4 bases of germline sequence and J loses 7 bases, and the interval between the two ends is 19 bases. For CDR1 and CDR2, the germline V gene lists SGHNT and YENEEA. Library preparation was by 5' RACE. Instrument used: Illumina HiSeq 2500. A second PCR of about 6 to 11 cycles was run with a J-beta primer mix and a sample-barcoded 5' primer. A unique molecular identifier was introduced onto each TCR beta cDNA molecule by a template-switch 5' adaptor carrying 12 random nucleotides. Each sample yielded at least 2.5 million CDR3-containing paired-end reads. All of the RNA was converted into first-strand cDNA using the Mint cDNA synthesis kit, with a TRBC-specific oligonucleotide serving as the primer. Following uracil-DNA glycosylase treatment, all cDNA underwent a first 18-cycle PCR with the universal primers M1SS and BC2_uni_R. Processing in the source paper ran as follows. Each sample was normalized by randomly selecting 1 million high-quality reads, each carrying a distinct molecular identifier. Reads sharing molecular identifiers were discarded rather than binned into consensus sequences. CDR3 identification, clonotype clustering and error correction used MiTCR with a Q25 quality threshold and the strictest error-elimination algorithm. A nonparametric unseen species model with Euler transformation was used to estimate lower-bound total TCR beta diversity. TCRdb reprocessed the public reads (quality trimming at Q25 with fastp, clone calling with MiXCR) and kept in-frame beta chains. Merged by CDR3 protein, the rows form single entries marked with the most common genes and DNA. These V and J calls are TCRdb output, not the study's own analysis. This sample is represented by roughly 1,100,000 distinct CDR3 sequences; around 27% of them were singletons. Approximately 0.71% of the sample comes from the top ten.

Donors were approximately 42 systemically healthy Caucasian individuals from Russia aged roughly 6 to 90 years. Ten milliliters of peripheral blood were drawn from each donor into EDTA-treated Vacutainer tubes. Ficoll-Paque density-gradient centrifugation was used to isolate PBMCs, with at least 7 million per sample. Trizol reagent was used to extract total RNA from PBMCs, with at least 5 micrograms per sample. Naive CD45RAhigh/CD27high T cell percentages were measured by flow cytometry on a PBMC aliquot from every donor. The same sample was also studied in work on T cells of mothers and their children. From the second report: Nine systemically healthy Caucasian individuals, comprising three mothers and their six children, were included as donors. cDNA synthesis used all of the extracted RNA, with 1.5 ug of RNA in each 15 ul reaction. Sample barcodes and 2-4 random nucleotides were added via the M1S primer in the second PCR. More than 8.5 million TCR beta CDR3 reads were obtained from each mother, and 2.5 million to 3.5 million reads were obtained from each child. TCR recombination output is similarly shaped by thymic selection in related and unrelated pairs, with a minor effect exerted by inherited differences. Normalized repertoire overlap was always found to be slightly, but never significantly, higher in related mother-child pairs than in unrelated mother-child pairs. No persistent microchimeric T cell clones were detected, at a sensitivity of roughly 100 clones per million clonotypes. To look for features that set related mother-child pairs apart from unrelated individuals, the researchers ran deep NGS to compare the TCR beta repertoires of mothers and children. The mean age was roughly 36 +/- 4 years for the mothers and roughly 10 +/- 4 years for the children. After adapter ligation with NEBNext reagents, the libraries were sequenced on Illumina HiSeq 2000 with 100+100 nt paired-end reads. To prevent cross-contamination, the mother and child libraries were prepared one month apart and sequenced in separate runs. For each donor, somewhere between roughly 450,000 and 2,100,000 distinct TCR beta clonotypes were identified. Naive TCR beta clonotypes were estimated from low-frequency clonotypes matched to each donor's FACS-determined naive share, without sorting.

This clonotype was sampled from a girl aged 2 to 9 in good health. Input material: blood. Recombination connected TRBV11-3 to TRBJ1-2, with the D gene uncertain. The CDR3 here reads CASSSSRGGPLGYTF. The nucleotide sequence reads TGTGCCAGCAGCTCGTCCCGGGGAGGGCCTCTTGGCTACACCTTC.